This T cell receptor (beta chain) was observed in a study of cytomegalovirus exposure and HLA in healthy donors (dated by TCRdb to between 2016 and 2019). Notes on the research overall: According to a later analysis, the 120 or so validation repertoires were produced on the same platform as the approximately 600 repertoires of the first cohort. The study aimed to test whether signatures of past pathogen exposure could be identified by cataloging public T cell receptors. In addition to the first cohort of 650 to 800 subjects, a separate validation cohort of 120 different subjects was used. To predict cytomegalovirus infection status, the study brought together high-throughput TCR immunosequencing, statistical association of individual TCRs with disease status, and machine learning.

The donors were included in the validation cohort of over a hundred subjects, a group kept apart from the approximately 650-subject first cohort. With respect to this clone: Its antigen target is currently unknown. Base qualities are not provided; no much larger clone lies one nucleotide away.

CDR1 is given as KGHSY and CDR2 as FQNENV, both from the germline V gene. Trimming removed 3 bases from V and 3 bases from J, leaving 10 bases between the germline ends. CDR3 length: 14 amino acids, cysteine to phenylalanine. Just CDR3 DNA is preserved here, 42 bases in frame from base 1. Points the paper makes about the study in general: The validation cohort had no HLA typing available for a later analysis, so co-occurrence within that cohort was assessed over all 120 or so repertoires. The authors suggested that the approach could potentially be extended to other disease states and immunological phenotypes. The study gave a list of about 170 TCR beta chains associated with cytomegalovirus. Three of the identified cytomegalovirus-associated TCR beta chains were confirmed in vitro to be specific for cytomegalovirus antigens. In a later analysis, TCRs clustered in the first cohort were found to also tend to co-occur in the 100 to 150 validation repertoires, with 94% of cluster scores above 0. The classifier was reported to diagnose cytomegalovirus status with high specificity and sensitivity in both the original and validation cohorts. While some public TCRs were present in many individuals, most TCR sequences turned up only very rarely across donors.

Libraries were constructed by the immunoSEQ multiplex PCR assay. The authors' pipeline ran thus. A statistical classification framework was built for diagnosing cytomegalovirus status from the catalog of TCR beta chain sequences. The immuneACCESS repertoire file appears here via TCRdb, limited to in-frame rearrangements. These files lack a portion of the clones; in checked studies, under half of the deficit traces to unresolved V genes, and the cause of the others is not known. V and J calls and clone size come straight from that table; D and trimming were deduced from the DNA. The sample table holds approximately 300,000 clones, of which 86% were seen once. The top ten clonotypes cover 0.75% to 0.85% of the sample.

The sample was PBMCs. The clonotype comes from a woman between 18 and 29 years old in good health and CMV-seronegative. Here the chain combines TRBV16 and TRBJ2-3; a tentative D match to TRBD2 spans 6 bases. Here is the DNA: TGTGCCAGCAGCCATCCGGGAGAAACAGATACGCAGTATTTT. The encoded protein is CASSHPGETDTQYF.